This T cell receptor beta chain was obtained from a study of a mutant IDH1 vaccine in newly diagnosed glioma. Of note for this clone: What it binds is not known.

Assay: immunoSEQ multiplex PCR; the TCRdb copy retains only in-frame clones and omits some. The table has approximately 50,000 clones, 75% to 90% seen once. The junction had 3 bases not matched to a gene; V was cut back by 0 bases and J by 5 bases. The germline gives CDR1 MRHNA, CDR2 SNTAGT. The length of the CDR3 is 17 residues. Time point specified: week 47, end of study. Vaccination comprised doses that each held 300 ug of mutant IDH1 20-mer peptide, plus topical imiquimod. The chain has TRBV6-4 and TRBJ2-3, with 15 nucleotides matching TRBD2. This specimen consisted of PBMCs, obtained from a glioma patient whose treatment included an IDH1 peptide vaccine. The clonotype comes from a woman between 50 and 59 years old with glioma. This CDR3 is CASSDSGTSGGIDTQYF. The DNA for the CDR3 is TGTGCCAGCAGTGACTCGGGGACTAGCGGGGGGATAGATACGCAGTATTTT.